The T cell receptor (beta chain) described here comes from a study of shared clonotypes between healthy human individuals. Study results and caveats: Rarefaction showed that sequencing of sorted subsets was incomplete (despite large depth). An effect of sequencing depth on clonotype sharing among donors was expected.

Into CD45RA+ naive and CD45RA-negative memory subsets, the CD4+ cells were split. The germline V and J ends were trimmed by 4 bases and 8 bases, with 14 bases remaining between them. Germline-derived CDR1 and CDR2 are MRHNA and SNTAGT. The CDR3 is 14 residues long. Worth noting for this clone: What it binds is unknown.

On sorted subsets, replicate PCRs used roughly 190 ng DNA, or 27,000 or so T cell genomes. Assay used: immunoSEQ multiplex PCR; TCRdb lists only in-frame clones, some missing. The sample includes more than 150,000 clones, approximately 70% of them seen just once. The sequence was obtained from a man younger than 45 in good health. Sequencing used memory CD4+ T cells sorted from blood. The subset: CD45RA-negative fraction. This chain uses TRBV6-4 with TRBJ1-4, with D possibly being TRBD1 (5 bases). The DNA of the CDR3 is TGTGCCAGCAGTGGGGGACTTAGGGACGAAAAACTGTTTTTT. Translation gives CASSGGLRDEKLFF.